Each of the 4 T cell receptor beta chains below was sequenced from the same sample in a study of Ad26.COV2.S vaccination and SARS-CoV-2 variants. Noted treatment: about 20 received Ad26.COV2.S at low or high dose, single or two shots; 5 received placebo; per-sample allocation not given. Sample collection was performed on day 63 after the first vaccine or placebo injection. The assay was immunoSEQ multiplex PCR, and TCRdb's table has in-frame clones only and misses some. The table has 430,000 or so clones, nearly 90% seen once. The sample in question was peripheral blood, obtained in a trial of Ad26.COV2.S vaccine versus placebo. These receptors were obtained from a person aged 18-60 years who received the Ad26.COV2.S COVID-19 vaccine or a placebo.

The chain recombines TRBV5-5 with TRBJ1-5; D gene uncertain. The CDR3 length is 16 residues. Germline values: CDR1 SGHKS, CDR2 YYEKEE (reference sequence). Trimming pared 0 bases from V and 0 bases from J, leaving 10 bases between. The CDR3 coding sequence is TGTGCCAGCAGCTTGGCCGTCGGCACTAGCAATCAGCCCCAGCATTTT. Its protein is CASSLAVGTSNQPQHF.

V gene TRBV28 combines with J gene TRBJ1-2; 8 nucleotides align to TRBD1. From germline, CDR1 is MDHEN and CDR2 SYDVKM. With 6 bases clipped from V and 6 bases from J, the junction kept 9 bases outside the gene matches. The CDR3 consists of 14 residues. The CDR3: CASRTGGGIHGYTF. In DNA, the CDR3 is TGTGCCAGCAGAACAGGGGGAGGGATTCATGGCTACACCTTC.

The chain links TRBV24-1 to TRBJ1-5; D not resolved. Germline V gene lookup returns CDR1 KGHDR and CDR2 SFDVKD. The V end lost 6 bases, the J end lost 2 bases, and 25 bases lay between the germline ends. This CDR3 has 19 amino acids. This CDR3 reads CATSPRGGRLEIGNQPQHF. The CDR3 DNA is TGTGCCACCAGTCCTCGGGGTGGCAGACTAGAAATAGGCAATCAGCCCCAGCATTTT.

V is TRBV6-5 and J is TRBJ2-5; TRBD2 matches at 8 bases. The junction had 8 bases not matched to a gene; V was cut back by 10 bases and J by 4 bases. CDR1 is MNHEY and CDR2 is SVGAGI in the germline V gene. The CDR3 is 13 amino acids. CDR3 DNA: TGTGCCACCGGACCGCGGGGGGTAGAGACCCAGTACTTC. Its protein product is CATGPRGVETQYF.